This T cell receptor beta chain was recovered during a study of control samples from healthy donors and cancer patients. With regard to this clone: This same CDR3 is encoded by further DNA sequences in the sample.

The germline V gene encodes CDR1 MDHEN and CDR2 SYDVKM. The CDR3 totals 13 residues. The V end was cut by 2 bases, the J end by 3 bases, with 8 bases between. The table came from immunoSEQ multiplex PCR; TCRdb's copy has only in-frame clones and leaves some out. The table records fewer than 150,000 clones, more than 85% of them present only once. The receptor was derived from a woman under 30 in good health. The sample was blood. The rearrangement uses TRBV28 and TRBJ2-7, with TRBD2 as a possible D gene (6 bases). This chain's CDR3 is CASSLGRGYEQYF. The CDR3 nucleotides read TGTGCCAGCAGTTTAGGGCGGGGCTACGAGCAGTACTTC.